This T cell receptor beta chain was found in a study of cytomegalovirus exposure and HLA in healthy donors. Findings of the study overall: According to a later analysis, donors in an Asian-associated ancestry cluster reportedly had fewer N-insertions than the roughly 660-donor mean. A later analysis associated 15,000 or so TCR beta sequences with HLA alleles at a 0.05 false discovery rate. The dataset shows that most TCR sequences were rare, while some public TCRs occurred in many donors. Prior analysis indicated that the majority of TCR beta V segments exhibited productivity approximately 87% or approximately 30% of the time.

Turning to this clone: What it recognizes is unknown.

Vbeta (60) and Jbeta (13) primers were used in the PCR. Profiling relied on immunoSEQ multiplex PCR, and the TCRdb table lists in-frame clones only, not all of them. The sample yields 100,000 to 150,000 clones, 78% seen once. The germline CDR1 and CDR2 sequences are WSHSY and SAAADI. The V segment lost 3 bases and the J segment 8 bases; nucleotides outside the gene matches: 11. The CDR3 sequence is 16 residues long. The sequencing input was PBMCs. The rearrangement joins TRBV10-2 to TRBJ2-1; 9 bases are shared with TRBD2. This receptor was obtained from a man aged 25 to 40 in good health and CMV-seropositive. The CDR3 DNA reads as TGCGCCAGCAGTGACCCCGGGACTAGCAGGGGGGATGAGCAGTTCTTC. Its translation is CASSDPGTSRGDEQFF.